The 24 T cell receptor beta chains below were found in one sample sequenced in a study of blood T cell repertoires in COVID-19 (dated by TCRdb to 2020 to 2022). Libraries came from the immunoSEQ multiplex PCR assay. As stored in TCRdb, this immuneACCESS dataset retains in-frame rearrangements with V and J assigned. A fraction of the clones does not appear; measured against another copy, unresolved V genes explain less than half of the discrepancy, and the remainder lacks a known reason. Across this sample there are under 300,000 clones, with 70% to 90% seen only once. The leading ten clones occupy approximately 2.3% of the sample. Sequenced input: PBMCs or T cells enriched from blood (not recorded which). The origin of the receptors is a middle-aged woman with acute COVID-19.

This chain connects TRBV4-3 to TRBJ2-6; D gene unclear. CDR1 is LGHNA, CDR2 YSLEER, per germline. The CDR3 runs to 17 residues. V shed 0 bases and J shed 0 bases, with 9 bases lying between them. The CDR3 here is CASSQELSPSGANVLTF. The CDR3 nucleotides read TGCGCCAGCAGCCAAGAATTATCCCCCTCTGGGGCCAACGTCCTGACTTTC.

CDR3 amino acids: CASSAGTGGLGYTF. In DNA, the CDR3 is TGTGCCAGCAGTGCCGGGACAGGGGGCTTGGGCTACACCTTC. The chain couples TRBV2 to TRBJ1-2; TRBD1 matches 12 bases. Looked up from germline, CDR1 is SNHLY and CDR2 is FYNNEI. The junction had 5 bases not matched to a gene; V was cut back by 4 bases and J by 8 bases. The CDR3 has 14 amino acids.

The rearrangement joins TRBV19 to TRBJ2-6, with 8 bases aligning to TRBD1. CDR3 size: 18 residues. J was trimmed by 0 bases and V by 5 bases; bases with no gene match: 9. The germline gives CDR1 LNHDA, CDR2 SQIVND (reference sequence). CDR3 sequence (DNA): TGTGCCAGTAGTTTAGGACCAGGGGGCGCCTCTGGGGCCAACGTCCTGACTTTC. This gives the protein CASSLGPGGASGANVLTF.

The chain recombines TRBV28 with TRBJ2-5, with TRBD2 identical over 8 bases. There are 17 residues in the CDR3. The ends lost 3 bases at V and 0 bases at J; junction bases unmatched: 9. CDR1 MDHEN and CDR2 SYDVKM come from the germline V gene. The CDR3 nucleotides read TGTGCCAGCAGTTTCTCTCTCTCGGGGGGGAACCAAGAGACCCAGTACTTC. As protein: CASSFSLSGGNQETQYF.

The chain has TRBV7-2 and TRBJ2-3; D perhaps matches TRBD2 (6 bases). This CDR3 contains 15 residues. V shed 5 bases and J shed 2 bases, with 14 bases lying between them. Per the germline V gene, CDR1 is SGHTA and CDR2 is FQGNSA. CDR3 in amino acids: CASSPRGGDTDTQYF. The CDR3 DNA reads as TGTGCCAGCAGCCCGAGGGGAGGAGACACAGATACGCAGTATTTT.

The chain employs TRBV6-4 and TRBJ2-1, with 7 positions matching TRBD2. V gave up 6 bases and J gave up 2 bases; unmatched junction bases: 1. Germline V gene sequence: CDR1 MRHNA, CDR2 SNTAGT. CDR3 length: 13 residues. The CDR3 region is CASSRGAYNEQFF. For the CDR3, the DNA is TGTGCCAGCAGCCGGGGGGCCTACAATGAGCAGTTCTTC.

This clone occurred once. The chain carries TRBV7-9 and TRBJ1-1; possibly TRBD1 for D (6 bases). The CDR3 runs 13 residues. Germline V gene data show CDR1 as SEHNR and CDR2 as FQNEAQ (reference sequence). Trimming removed 4 bases from V and 2 bases from J, with 8 bases in between. In DNA, the CDR3 is TGTGCCAGCAGCTCACAGGGAAACACTGAAGCTTTCTTT. This sequence encodes CASSSQGNTEAFF.

J is TRBJ2-5 and V is TRBV5-1; no clear D. Trimming left V 2 bases short and J 3 bases short, with 8 bases between. Germline CDR1 and CDR2: SGHRS and YFSETQ. The CDR3 covers 13 residues. DNA of the CDR3: TGCGCCAGCAGCTTTAACTTGAAAGAGACCCAGTACTTC. This encodes CASSFNLKETQYF.

This sequence joins TRBV19 and TRBJ2-5, with D tentatively TRBD1 (5 bases). Germline CDR1 LNHDA, CDR2 SQIVND (reference sequence). V lost 5 bases to trimming and J lost 5 bases, with 18 bases between them. The CDR3 covers 15 residues. CDR3 sequence reads: CASSGWVGASETQYF. The CDR3 nucleotides are TGTGCCAGTAGTGGTTGGGTTGGGGCCTCGGAGACCCAGTACTTC.

A single count supports this clone. This chain joins TRBV5-4 and TRBJ2-3; 9 bases agree with TRBD2. The V gene end was trimmed by 0 bases and the J gene end by 4 bases; junction bases not matched to a gene: 6. Germline V CDR1 and CDR2: SGHNT, YYREEE (reference sequence). The CDR3 is 16 residues long. The CDR3 region is CASSLGGGGAPDTQYF. The CDR3 region has the DNA TGTGCCAGCAGCTTGGGCGGCGGGGGGGCCCCAGATACGCAGTATTTT.

The gene calls are TRBV4-3 and TRBJ2-2, with a possible D match to TRBD1 (5 bases). The CDR3 is 16 amino acids. Germline V gene data show CDR1 as LGHNA and CDR2 as YSLEER. V gave up 0 bases and J gave up 4 bases, with 12 bases separating them. The CDR3: CASSQDNQGVTGELFF. CDR3 bases: TGCGCCAGCAGCCAAGATAATCAAGGGGTCACCGGGGAGCTGTTTTTT.

A remark on this clone: The same CDR3 arises from other DNA sequences in this sample as well. The chain is built from TRBV3-1 (or the pseudogene TRBV3-2) and TRBJ1-5, with D perhaps matching TRBD1 (5 bases). CDR3 length: 14 amino acids. Germline V gene data show CDR1 as LGHDT and CDR2 as YNNKEL (reference sequence). V lost 2 bases and J 3 bases, leaving 8 bases between the germline ends. CDR3 residues: CASSQSGSNQPQHF. CDR3 in DNA: TGTGCCAGCAGCCAATCAGGGTCCAATCAGCCCCAGCATTTT.

J is TRBJ1-2 and V is TRBV7-9, with a weak D call TRBD1 (6 bases). The germline V gene has CDR1 SEHNR and CDR2 FQNEAQ (reference sequence). V was shortened by 1 base and J by 4 bases, with 7 bases between the two germline ends. The CDR3 is 13 residues long. This CDR3 reads CASSLDRAYGYTF. In nucleotides, the CDR3 is TGTGCCAGCAGCTTAGACAGGGCCTATGGCTACACCTTC.

The chain combines TRBV29-1 with TRBJ1-2; no clear D. The CDR3 extends over 13 amino acids. Trimming cost V 4 bases and J 4 bases, with 13 bases left between them. The germline CDR1 and CDR2 sequences are SQVTM and ANQGSEA. The CDR3 spells CSVVGEVAYGYTF. The DNA of the CDR3 is TGCAGCGTTGTTGGGGAGGTTGCCTATGGCTACACCTTC.

The V call is TRBV29-1, the J call TRBJ2-7; 9 positions match TRBD1. Germline lookup yields CDR1 SQVTM and CDR2 ANQGSEA. Trimming removed 6 bases from V and 1 base from J; junction bases left unmatched: 7. The CDR3 length is 14 residues. The DNA for the CDR3 is TGCAGCGTGGAGCGAGGACAGGGGTCCTACGAGCAGTACTTC. Its protein is CSVERGQGSYEQYF.

This clone was counted a few times. This chain uses TRBV7-2 with TRBJ2-1; D may be TRBD2 (6 bases). This CDR3 is built from 17 residues. V was pared by 2 bases and J by 0 bases, with 14 bases between. CDR1 is SGHTA, CDR2 FQGNSA, per germline. For the CDR3, the DNA is TGTGCCAGCAGCTTATCCCGGGGGTCCCCCTCCTACAATGAGCAGTTCTTC. This sequence encodes CASSLSRGSPSYNEQFF.

The J gene is TRBJ1-2, the V gene TRBV5-6; 8 positions agree with TRBD1. The germline V gene encodes CDR1 SGHDT and CDR2 YYEEEE. V dropped 4 bases and J dropped 3; count of bases not matched to a gene: 8. There are 15 residues in the CDR3. Here the CDR3 reads CASSLTGAADYGYTF. In DNA form, the CDR3 reads TGTGCCAGCAGCCTGACAGGGGCCGCGGACTATGGCTACACCTTC.

V usage is TRBV5-6 and J usage is TRBJ1-4; 9 bases map to TRBD1. This CDR3 has 16 residues. The germline V gene has CDR1 SGHDT and CDR2 YYEEEE. Trimming took 1 base from V and 3 from J; bases not matched to a gene: 4. CDR3 protein: CASSLTGGRANEKLFF. The DNA of the CDR3 is TGTGCCAGCAGCTTGACAGGGGGCCGGGCTAATGAAAAACTGTTTTTT.

V usage is TRBV20-1 and J usage is TRBJ2-1; D may be TRBD2 (5 bases). This CDR3 region has 16 residues. The germline V and J ends were trimmed by 3 bases and 2 bases, with 17 bases remaining between them. Germline V CDR1 and CDR2: DFQATT, SNEGSKA (reference sequence). For the CDR3, the DNA is TGCAGTGCTAGTGACTCCGAGGACTGGACCTACAATGAGCAGTTCTTC. Translated, it gives CSASDSEDWTYNEQFF.

The V and J genes are TRBV5-8 and TRBJ2-7; a possible D gene is TRBD1 (5 bases). The CDR3 is 17 residues long. Germline lookup yields CDR1 SGHTS and CDR2 YDEGEE. V was shortened by 3 bases and J by 3 bases, with 22 bases between the two germline ends. CDR3 nucleotide sequence: TGTGCCAGCAGCTCCGTACTCAAATGGACACCGAACTACGAGCAGTACTTC. This encodes CASSSVLKWTPNYEQYF.

V gene TRBV6-5 combines with J gene TRBJ1-1, with D perhaps matching TRBD1 (5 bases). The germline gives CDR1 MNHEY, CDR2 SVGAGI. V lost 8 bases, J lost 4 bases, and 14 bases lay in between. The CDR3 contains 13 residues. The CDR3 nucleotides are TGTGCCAGCCGACCGGGGAGGGGCACTGAAGCTTTCTTT. Encoded protein: CASRPGRGTEAFF.

The CDR3: CASSQEIGQGNEKLFF. CDR3 sequence (DNA): TGCGCCAGCAGCCAAGAAATCGGGCAGGGGAATGAAAAACTGTTTTTT. This rearrangement joins TRBV4-3 to TRBJ1-4; D is perhaps TRBD1 (6 bases). Germline lookup yields CDR1 LGHNA and CDR2 YSLEER. There are 16 residues in the CDR3. V dropped 0 bases and J dropped 5 bases, with 13 bases sitting between them.

The chain employs TRBV5-1 and TRBJ1-2; the D gene is possibly TRBD1 (6 bases). The CDR3 spans 13 residues. Germline values: CDR1 SGHRS, CDR2 YFSETQ. The germline V and J ends were trimmed by 6 bases and 5 bases, with 14 bases remaining between them. In DNA, the CDR3 is TGCGCCAGCACCTCCGGGACATCTTATGGCTACACCTTC. Its translation is CASTSGTSYGYTF.

The chain has TRBV3-1 (or the pseudogene TRBV3-2) and TRBJ2-5, with D tentatively TRBD1 (6 bases). CDR1 LGHDT and CDR2 YNNKEL come from the germline V gene (reference sequence). V lost 3 bases and J lost 9, with 11 bases in between. This CDR3 is 12 amino acids long. DNA of the CDR3: TGTGCCAGCAGCCAGGGGGCCGGGGCCCAGTACTTC. Protein: CASSQGAGAQYF.